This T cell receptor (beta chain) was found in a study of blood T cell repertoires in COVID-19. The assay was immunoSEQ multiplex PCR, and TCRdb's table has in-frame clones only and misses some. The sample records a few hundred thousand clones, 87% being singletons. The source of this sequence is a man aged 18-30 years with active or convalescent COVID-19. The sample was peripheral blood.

In nucleotides, the CDR3 is TGTGCCAGCAGCCTAGGGACAGGGGCGAATCAGCCCCAGCATTTT. It is translated as CASSLGTGANQPQHF. The chain is built from TRBV11-2 and TRBJ1-5; 10 positions match TRBD1. V shed 5 bases and J 4 bases; nucleotides not matched to a gene: 5. This CDR3 contains 15 residues. Germline V gene data show CDR1 as SGHAT and CDR2 as FQNNGV.